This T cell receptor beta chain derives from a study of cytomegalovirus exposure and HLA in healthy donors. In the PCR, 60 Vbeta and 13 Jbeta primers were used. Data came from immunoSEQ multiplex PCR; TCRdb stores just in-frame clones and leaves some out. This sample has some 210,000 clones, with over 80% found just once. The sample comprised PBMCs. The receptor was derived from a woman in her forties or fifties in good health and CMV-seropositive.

The CDR3 reads CATKLAGEYNEQFF. In nucleotides, the CDR3 is TGTGCCACAAAACTAGCGGGAGAATACAATGAGCAGTTCTTC. V is TRBV19 and J is TRBJ2-1; the match to TRBD2 covers 11 bases. Germline V gene data show CDR1 as LNHDA and CDR2 as SQIVND (reference sequence). J gave up 4 bases and V 10 bases, and 6 bases lay outside the gene matches. CDR3 length: 14 residues.